The 20 T cell receptor beta chains reported below all come from one sample, sequenced in a study of T cell responses to AZD1222 COVID-19 vaccine. TCRdb's copy holds only in-frame clones and misses some; the assay was immunoSEQ multiplex PCR. This repertoire shows some 130,000 clones, 87% found once; its top ten account for around 2.6%. The sequenced sample was peripheral blood, obtained 28 days after the second AZD1222 dose. The receptors originated from an adult who received the AZD1222 COVID-19 vaccine.

This clone was counted once. V and J are TRBV5-4 and TRBJ2-1; D is unresolved. The CDR3 contains 13 residues. Trimming shortened V by 4 bases and J by 6 bases, and 11 bases separated the two germline ends. Per the germline V gene, CDR1 is SGHNT and CDR2 is YYREEE (reference sequence). The CDR3 spells CASSVTGTNEQFF. In DNA, the CDR3 is TGTGCCAGCAGCGTAACGGGTACCAATGAGCAGTTCTTC.

The rearrangement links TRBV24-1 to TRBJ1-1; D remains unclear. The CDR3 sequence is 14 residues long. In germline, CDR1 is KGHDR, CDR2 SFDVKD. V gave up 8 bases and J gave up 9 bases, with 21 bases separating them. The CDR3 sequence is CATTDSRWAEKAFF. The DNA for the CDR3 is TGTGCCACCACCGATTCGAGGTGGGCTGAAAAAGCTTTCTTT.

The chain employs TRBV19 and TRBJ2-5; TRBD1 matches 11 bases. Trimming cost V 6 bases and J 4 bases; bases outside gene matches: 7. The CDR3 length is 15 residues. The germline V gene has CDR1 LNHDA and CDR2 SQIVND (reference sequence). The CDR3 is CASRFGTGGLETQYF. In DNA form, the CDR3 reads TGTGCCAGTAGATTCGGGACAGGGGGATTAGAGACCCAGTACTTC. Full variable domain (missing parts from reference TRBV19 and TRBJ2-5): DGGITQSPKYLFRKEGQNVTLSCEQNLNHDAMYWYRQDPGQGLRLIYYSQIVNDFQKGDIAEGYSVSREKKESFPLTVTSAQKNPTAFYLCASRFGTGGLETQYFGPGTRLLVL.

The chain is built from TRBV9 and TRBJ2-2, with 10 bases identical to TRBD1. CDR3 length equals 17 residues. V lost 0 bases, J lost 3 bases, and 5 bases stayed unmatched. The germline V gene encodes CDR1 SGDLS and CDR2 YYNGEE. CDR3 amino acids: CASSVGIGQGDTGELFF. Here the CDR3 DNA reads TGTGCCAGCAGCGTAGGTATAGGACAGGGGGACACCGGGGAGCTGTTTTTT.

The rearrangement links TRBV29-1 to TRBJ1-1, with TRBD1 matching 8 bases. The junction had 17 bases not matched to a gene; V was cut back by 6 bases and J by 11 bases. The CDR3 is 14 residues long. Germline CDR1 and CDR2: SQVTM and ANQGSEA. CDR3 sequence (DNA): TGCAGCGTGACGCCGTCCAAGGACAGGGTAACGGCTTTCTTT. This translates into CSVTPSKDRVTAFF.

The rearrangement uses TRBV7-2 and TRBJ1-2, with D perhaps TRBD1 (5 bases). V gave up 1 base and J gave up 4 bases, with 16 bases separating them. This CDR3 is 16 amino acids long. Germline V gene sequence: CDR1 SGHTA, CDR2 FQGNSA. CDR3 residues: CASSLVVGGLGYGYTF. The CDR3 DNA reads TGTGCCAGCAGCTTAGTGGTTGGGGGACTCGGCTATGGCTACACCTTC.

The chain combines TRBV7-3 with TRBJ2-1; D is possibly TRBD1 or TRBD2 (5 bases each). CDR3 length: 17 residues. The germline CDR1 and CDR2 sequences are SGHTA and FQGTGA. The V end lost 5 bases, the J end lost 0 bases, and 17 bases lay between the germline ends. The CDR3 region is CASSPNAGRLSYNEQFF. The DNA of the CDR3 is TGTGCCAGCAGCCCAAACGCAGGGAGACTCTCCTACAATGAGCAGTTCTTC.

This sequence joins TRBV9 and TRBJ2-2; D may be TRBD1 (5 bases). The CDR3 sequence is 15 residues long. V lost 4 bases and J lost 4, with 14 bases in between. Germline V CDR1 and CDR2: SGDLS, YYNGEE. CDR3 DNA sequence: TGTGCCAGCAGCACAGAGAGTAGGGGCACCGGGGAGCTGTTTTTT. It translates to CASSTESRGTGELFF.

This chain joins TRBV6-2 or TRBV6-3 and TRBJ1-2; 8 nucleotides line up with TRBD1. Germline CDR1 MNHEY, CDR2 SVGEGT. The CDR3 is made up of 17 amino acids. V dropped 2 bases and J dropped 0; count of bases not matched to a gene: 8. The CDR3 DNA sequence: TGTGCCAGCAGTTACCCGCGGACAGGGCTCCCTAACTATGGCTACACCTTC. Its protein product is CASSYPRTGLPNYGYTF.

The gene calls are TRBV5-1 and TRBJ2-2; tentative D call: TRBD2 (5 bases). This CDR3 has 16 residues. CDR1 is SGHRS and CDR2 is YFSETQ in the germline V gene. Trimming cost V 5 bases and J 0 bases, with 14 bases left between them. The CDR3 spells CASRPLLGSNTGELFF. The CDR3 coding sequence is TGCGCCAGCAGACCCCTACTAGGATCGAACACCGGGGAGCTGTTTTTT.

This chain joins TRBV6-1 and TRBJ1-2, with TRBD1 as a possible D gene (5 bases). The V and J ends lost 2 bases and 2 bases respectively, with 21 bases between them. The CDR3 consists of 18 residues. Germline CDR1 and CDR2: MNHNS and SASEGT. The chain's CDR3 is CASSEKGQGREGNYGYTF. CDR3 DNA sequence: TGTGCCAGCAGTGAAAAGGGTCAGGGCAGGGAAGGGAACTATGGCTACACCTTC.

This rearrangement joins TRBV19 to TRBJ1-3, with no clear D. This CDR3 contains 15 residues. Germline V lookup: CDR1 LNHDA, CDR2 SQIVND (reference sequence). V shed 4 bases and J shed 3 bases, with 13 bases lying between them. The DNA of the CDR3 is TGTGCCAGTAGTAAGAGCTGGGATCTTGGAAACACCATATATTTT. Protein product: CASSKSWDLGNTIYF.

The chain employs TRBV19 and TRBJ2-5; a possible D gene is TRBD1 (5 bases). The CDR3 sequence is 13 residues long. Germline-derived CDR1 and CDR2 are LNHDA and SQIVND (reference sequence). Between the trimmed V and J ends, which lost 5 bases and 2 bases, there was a span of 9 bases. The CDR3 DNA reads TGTGCCAGTAGTGCGGACATACAAGAGACCCAGTACTTC. Amino acid sequence: CASSADIQETQYF. Together with reference TRBV19 and TRBJ2-5, the CDR3 gives the full variable domain: DGGITQSPKYLFRKEGQNVTLSCEQNLNHDAMYWYRQDPGQGLRLIYYSQIVNDFQKGDIAEGYSVSREKKESFPLTVTSAQKNPTAFYLCASSADIQETQYFGPGTRLLVL.

This chain links TRBV19 with TRBJ1-1, with a tentative D call TRBD1 (5 bases). This CDR3 has 14 residues. The V gene's germline CDR1 is LNHDA and CDR2 SQIVND (reference sequence). Trimming stripped 5 bases from V and 3 bases from J, with 13 bases between. The CDR3 region is CASSWRGRDTEAFF. CDR3 nucleotide sequence: TGTGCCAGTAGTTGGCGGGGCAGGGACACTGAAGCTTTCTTT.

This sequence joins TRBV13 and TRBJ1-1; D remains unclear. Germline-derived CDR1 and CDR2 are PRHDT and FYEKMQ (reference sequence). V gave up 4 bases and J gave up 5 bases, with 8 bases separating them. The CDR3 spans 12 residues. The CDR3 DNA reads TGTGCCAGCAGCTCCGTAGGGACTGAAGCTTTCTTT. It yields the protein CASSSVGTEAFF.

The chain uses TRBV19 and TRBJ1-1; D may be TRBD1 (5 bases). The V end was cut by 5 bases, the J end by 4 bases, with 11 bases between. The CDR3 spans 13 residues. Germline V CDR1 and CDR2: LNHDA, SQIVND (reference sequence). CDR3 coding DNA: TGTGCCAGTAGTCAGGGCTCCAGCACTGAAGCTTTCTTT. Translated, it gives CASSQGSSTEAFF.

This clone was recorded once. The chain uses TRBV6-2 or TRBV6-3 and TRBJ2-2; TRBD2 might be the D (6 bases). The CDR3 is 17 residues long. Per germline, CDR1 MNHEY and CDR2 SVGEGT. V gave up 5 bases and J gave up 4 bases, with 20 bases separating them. CDR3 sequence reads: CASSPRHLRAGTGELFF. The CDR3, as DNA: TGTGCCAGCAGTCCAAGACACCTCCGAGCGGGCACCGGGGAGCTGTTTTTT.

V gene TRBV7-2 combines with J gene TRBJ2-5; D is unclear. CDR3 length: 15 residues. Trimming removed 0 bases from V and 5 bases from J, with 13 bases in between. Per the germline V gene, CDR1 is SGHTA and CDR2 is FQGNSA. The DNA of the CDR3 is TGTGCCAGCAGCTTAGCCCGAGCCACTGGGGAGACCCAGTACTTC. Protein product: CASSLARATGETQYF.

The CDR3 bases are TGTGCCAGTAGTATGTTTCTAGCTGTGAGTGGTTACCGGGCAGATACGCAGTATTTT. Amino acids: CASSMFLAVSGYRADTQYF. The chain couples TRBV19 to TRBJ2-3; D is possibly TRBD2 (5 bases). With 3 bases removed from V and 4 bases from J, the gap between germline ends came to 26 bases. Germline CDR1 and CDR2: LNHDA and SQIVND (reference sequence). The CDR3 runs to 19 residues.

The CDR3: CASSLVGRGTGRNEQFF. DNA of the CDR3: TGTGCCAGCAGCTTAGTAGGACGAGGGACAGGGAGGAATGAGCAGTTCTTC. The V call is TRBV7-2, the J call TRBJ2-1; 9 bases match TRBD1. This CDR3 comprises 17 residues. The germline CDR1 and CDR2 sequences are SGHTA and FQGNSA. Trimming took 1 base from V and 7 from J; bases not matched to a gene: 11.